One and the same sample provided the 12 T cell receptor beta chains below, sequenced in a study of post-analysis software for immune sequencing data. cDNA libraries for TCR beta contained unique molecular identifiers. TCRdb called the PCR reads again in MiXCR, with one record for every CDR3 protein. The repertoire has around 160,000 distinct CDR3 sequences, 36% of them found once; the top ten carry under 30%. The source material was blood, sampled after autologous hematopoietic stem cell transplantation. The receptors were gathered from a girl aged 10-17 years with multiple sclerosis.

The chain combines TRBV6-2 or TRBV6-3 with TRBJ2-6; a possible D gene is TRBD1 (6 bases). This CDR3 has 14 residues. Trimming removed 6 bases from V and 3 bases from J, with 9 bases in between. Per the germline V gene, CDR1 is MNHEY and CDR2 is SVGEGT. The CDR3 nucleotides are TGTGCCAGCAGACAGGGTAATGGGGCCAACGTCCTGACTTTC. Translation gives CASRQGNGANVLTF.

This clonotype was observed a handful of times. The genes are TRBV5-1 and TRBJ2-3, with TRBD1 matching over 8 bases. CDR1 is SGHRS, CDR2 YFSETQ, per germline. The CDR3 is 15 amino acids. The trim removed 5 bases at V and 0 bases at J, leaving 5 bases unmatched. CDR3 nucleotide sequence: TGCGCCAGCAGACCAGGGACAGGTAGCACAGATACGCAGTATTTT. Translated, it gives CASRPGTGSTDTQYF.

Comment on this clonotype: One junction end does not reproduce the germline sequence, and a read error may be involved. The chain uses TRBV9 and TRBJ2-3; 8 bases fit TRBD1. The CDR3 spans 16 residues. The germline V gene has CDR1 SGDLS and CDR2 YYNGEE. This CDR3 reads CASSVNSGLGTGTQYF. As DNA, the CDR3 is TGTGCCAGCAGCGTAAATAGCGGCCTAGGGACAGGTACGCAGTATTTT.

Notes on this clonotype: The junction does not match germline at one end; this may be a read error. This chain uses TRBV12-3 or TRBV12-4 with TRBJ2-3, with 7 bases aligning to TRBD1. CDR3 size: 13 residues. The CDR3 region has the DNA TGTGCCACCCAGGGACAGAGCACAGATACGGAGTATTTT. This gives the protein CATQGQSTDTEYF.

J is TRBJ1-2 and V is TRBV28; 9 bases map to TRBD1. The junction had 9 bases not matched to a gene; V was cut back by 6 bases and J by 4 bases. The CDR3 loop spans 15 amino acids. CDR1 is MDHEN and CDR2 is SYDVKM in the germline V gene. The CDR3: CASREGQGSGYGYTF. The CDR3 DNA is TGTGCCAGCAGGGAAGGACAGGGGTCGGGCTATGGCTACACCTTC.

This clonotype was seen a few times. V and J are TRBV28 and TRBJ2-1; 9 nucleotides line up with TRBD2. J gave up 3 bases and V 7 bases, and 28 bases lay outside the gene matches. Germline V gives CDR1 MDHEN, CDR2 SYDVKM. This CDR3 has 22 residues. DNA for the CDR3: TGTGCCAGCAATACAGGGCACGGTTTTAGCGGGAGAAGGTCACGTCTCTACAATGAGCAGTTCTTC. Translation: CASNTGHGFSGRRSRLYNEQFF.

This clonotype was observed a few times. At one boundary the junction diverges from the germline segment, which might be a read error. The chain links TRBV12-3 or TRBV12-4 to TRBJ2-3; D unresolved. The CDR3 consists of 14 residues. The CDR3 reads CASTSLTLGDTQYF. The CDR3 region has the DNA TGTGCCAGCACCTCTCTTACCCTTGGGGATACTCAGTATTTT.

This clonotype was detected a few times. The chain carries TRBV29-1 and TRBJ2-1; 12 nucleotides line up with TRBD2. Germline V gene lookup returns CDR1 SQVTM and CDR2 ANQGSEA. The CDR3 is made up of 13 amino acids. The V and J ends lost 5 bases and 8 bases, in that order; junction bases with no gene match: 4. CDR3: CSVKGLAGHEQFF. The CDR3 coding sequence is TGCAGCGTTAAGGGACTAGCGGGCCATGAGCAGTTCTTC.

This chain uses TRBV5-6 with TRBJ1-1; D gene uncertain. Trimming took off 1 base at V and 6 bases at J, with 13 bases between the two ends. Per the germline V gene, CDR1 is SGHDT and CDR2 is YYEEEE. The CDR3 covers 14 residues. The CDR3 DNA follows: TGTGCCAGCAGCTTGTGGGTACGGGTGTCTGAAGCTTTCTTT. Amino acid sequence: CASSLWVRVSEAFF.

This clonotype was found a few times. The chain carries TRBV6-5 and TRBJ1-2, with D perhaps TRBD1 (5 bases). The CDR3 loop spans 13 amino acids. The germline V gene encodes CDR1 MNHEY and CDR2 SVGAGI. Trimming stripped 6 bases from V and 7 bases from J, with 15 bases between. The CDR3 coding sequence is TGTGCCAGCAGGGAGGGCAGGGAGATTGGCTACACCTTC. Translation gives CASREGREIGYTF.

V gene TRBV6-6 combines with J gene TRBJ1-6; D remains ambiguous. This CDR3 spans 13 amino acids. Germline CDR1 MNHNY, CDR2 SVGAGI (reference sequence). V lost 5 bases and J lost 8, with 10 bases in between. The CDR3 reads CASSDDQDSPLHF. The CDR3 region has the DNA TGTGCCAGCAGTGACGACCAAGATTCACCCCTCCACTTT.

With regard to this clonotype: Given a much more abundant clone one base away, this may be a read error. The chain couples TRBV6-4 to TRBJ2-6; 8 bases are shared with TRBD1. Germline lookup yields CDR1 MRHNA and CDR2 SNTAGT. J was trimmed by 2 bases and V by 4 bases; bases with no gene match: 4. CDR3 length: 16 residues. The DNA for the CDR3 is TGTGCCAGCAGTGGCTCAGGGGGCGCTGGGGCCAACGTCCTGACTTTC. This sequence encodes CASSGSGGAGANVLTF.